The 14 T cell receptor beta chains below all came from one sample that was sequenced in a study of blood T cell repertoires in COVID-19. Repertoires were generated with immunoSEQ multiplex PCR, while TCRdb's copy carries only in-frame clones and drops some. The top ten clones hold about 2.2% of a sample with roughly 190,000 clones, roughly 87% of them seen once. What was sequenced was PBMCs or T cells enriched from blood (not recorded which). The receptors were gathered from a woman aged 30 to 39 who had recovered from COVID-19.

This rearrangement joins TRBV6-2 or TRBV6-3 to TRBJ1-5, with 7 bases fitting TRBD1. The trim removed 2 bases at V and 6 bases at J, leaving 10 bases unmatched. Per the germline V gene, CDR1 is MNHEY and CDR2 is SVGEGT. CDR3 length: 16 residues. The CDR3 DNA reads TGTGCCAGCAGTTACGGGGGGACAGTATCTTCTCAGCCCCAGCATTTT. It translates to CASSYGGTVSSQPQHF.

This sequence joins TRBV28 and TRBJ1-1; D not resolved. Trimming shortened V by 7 bases and J by 2 bases, and 23 bases separated the two germline ends. Looked up from germline, CDR1 is MDHEN and CDR2 is SYDVKM. This CDR3 has 17 residues. The CDR3 loop reads CASKYSQWADRNTEAFF. The CDR3, as DNA: TGTGCCAGCAAATACTCTCAGTGGGCAGATAGAAACACTGAAGCTTTCTTT.

This chain links TRBV16 with TRBJ2-1, with D possibly matching TRBD2 (5 bases). This CDR3 spans 15 amino acids. Germline CDR1 reads KGHSY; CDR2 reads FQNENV. Deletions cut 2 bases from V and 0 bases from J, with 8 bases between. CDR3 loop: CASSQGRVSYNEQFF. CDR3 nucleotide sequence: TGTGCCAGCAGCCAAGGGCGGGTCTCCTACAATGAGCAGTTCTTC.

The sample holds one count of this clone. The chain links TRBV19 to TRBJ1-4; D is unresolved. The CDR3 totals 14 residues. The ends were cut back, 4 bases at V and 5 bases at J, with 11 bases in the middle. In germline, CDR1 is LNHDA, CDR2 SQIVND (reference sequence). As DNA, the CDR3 is TGTGCCAGTAGTACTGGGGAGAGCAATGAAAAACTGTTTTTT. This gives the protein CASSTGESNEKLFF.

The rearrangement links TRBV4-3 to TRBJ1-5; no firm D call. Looked up from germline, CDR1 is LGHNA and CDR2 is YSLEER. V was clipped by 0 bases and J by 2 bases, with 11 bases between them. The CDR3 extends over 16 amino acids. The CDR3 DNA follows: TGCGCCAGCAGCCAAGATCGATTGGCAGGCAATCAGCCCCAGCATTTT. It translates to CASSQDRLAGNQPQHF.

The gene calls are TRBV4-2 and TRBJ1-3, with a possible D match to TRBD1 (5 bases). The V gene lost 1 base and the J gene lost 0 bases, with 19 bases spanning the gap. CDR1 and CDR2 (germline): LGHNA, YNFKEQ. CDR3 size: 19 residues. The CDR3 bases are TGTGCCAGCAGCCAAGTTAACGAGGCAGGGATATACTCTGGAAACACCATATATTTT. This gives the protein CASSQVNEAGIYSGNTIYF.

V and J are TRBV7-9 and TRBJ2-2, with a possible D match to TRBD2 (5 bases). Germline-derived CDR1 and CDR2 are SEHNR and FQNEAQ (reference sequence). The CDR3 contains 16 residues. V was cut by 1 base and J by 5 bases, with 14 bases left in between. The chain's CDR3 is CASSLVRGSGTGELFF. The CDR3 DNA sequence: TGTGCCAGCAGCTTAGTTCGTGGGAGCGGAACCGGGGAGCTGTTTTTT. Using reference TRBV7-9 and TRBJ2-2 for the parts outside the CDR3, the full variable domain is DTGVSQNPRHKITKRGQNVTFRCDPISEHNRLYWYRQTLGQGPEFLTYFQNEAQLEKSRLLSDRFSAERPKGSFSTLEIQRTEQGDSAMYLCASSLVRGSGTGELFFGEGSRLTVL.

V gene TRBV6-6 combines with J gene TRBJ1-6; D possibly corresponds to TRBD1 (6 bases). This CDR3 is 12 amino acids long. Per the germline V gene, CDR1 is MNHNY and CDR2 is SVGAGI (reference sequence). V was shortened by 0 bases and J by 18 bases, with 12 bases between the two germline ends. CDR3 amino acids: CASSYSRDTGHF. The CDR3 DNA follows: TGTGCCAGCAGTTACTCAAGGGACACGGGCCACTTT.

CDR3 in DNA: TGCAGCGTTGTGCTGGGGGCCAGCTATGGCTACACCTTC. Amino acids: CSVVLGASYGYTF. V gene TRBV29-1 combines with J gene TRBJ1-2; a possible D gene is TRBD1 (6 bases). This CDR3 comprises 13 residues. The V gene's germline CDR1 is SQVTM and CDR2 ANQGSEA. V was cut by 4 bases and J by 4 bases, with 13 bases left in between. Looking up the rest from reference TRBV29-1 and TRBJ1-2 gives the full variable domain: SAVISQKPSRDICQRGTSLTIQCQVDSQVTMMFWYRQQPGQSLTLIATANQGSEATYESGFVIDKFPISRPNLTFSTLTVSNMSPEDSSIYLCSVVLGASYGYTFGSGTRLTVV.

The gene calls are TRBV28 and TRBJ1-2; D unresolved. The CDR3 is made up of 14 amino acids. CDR1 is MDHEN, CDR2 SYDVKM, per germline. V lost 5 bases and J 4 bases, leaving 14 bases between the germline ends. The CDR3 region has the DNA TGTGCCAGCAGTCTAACTCAACGTTCCTATGGCTACACCTTC. Its translation: CASSLTQRSYGYTF.

This clone is a singleton in its sample. V and J are TRBV18 and TRBJ1-1, with TRBD1 as a possible D gene (5 bases). This CDR3 region has 15 residues. Germline values: CDR1 KGHSH, CDR2 LQKENI. V gave up 3 bases and J gave up 5 bases, with 16 bases separating them. DNA for the CDR3: TGTGCCAGCTCACCTGAAGGGGCGGGGGAGACTGAAGCTTTCTTT. Amino acids: CASSPEGAGETEAFF.

V is TRBV24-1 and J is TRBJ1-2; 8 positions agree with TRBD1. Germline trimming cut 5 bases from V and 4 bases from J; bases unmatched to any gene: 2. Germline loops: CDR1 KGHDR, CDR2 SFDVKD. This CDR3 comprises 13 residues. CDR3 residues: CATSVGQGYGYTF. CDR3 nucleotide sequence: TGTGCCACCAGTGTCGGACAGGGCTATGGCTACACCTTC.

The chain links TRBV6-1 to TRBJ1-5; 7 nucleotides agree with TRBD1. Looked up from germline, CDR1 is MNHNS and CDR2 is SASEGT. The CDR3 extends over 15 amino acids. V was clipped by 3 bases and J by 5 bases; unmatched bases: 7. This CDR3 reads CASSDFGQADQPQHF. The CDR3 DNA sequence: TGTGCCAGCAGTGATTTCGGACAGGCAGATCAGCCCCAGCATTTT.

This chain uses TRBV6-2 or TRBV6-3 with TRBJ2-7; 7 positions match TRBD1. Losses at the gene ends were 2 bases for V and 3 bases for J; bases not matched to a gene: 7. The CDR3 is 15 amino acids. Germline V lookup: CDR1 MNHEY, CDR2 SVGEGT. CDR3 protein: CASSYGTGAHYEQYF. In DNA form, the CDR3 reads TGTGCCAGCAGTTACGGAACAGGGGCCCACTACGAGCAGTACTTC.